The 14 T cell receptor beta chains below come from one sample, sequenced in a study of OX40 agonist ivuxolimab in advanced cancers. The assay was immunoSEQ multiplex PCR, and TCRdb's table has in-frame clones only and misses some. The data contain about 26,000 clones, about 82% of them singletons. Source: CD4+ or CD8+ T cells sorted from blood, taken in a trial of the OX40 agonist ivuxolimab. The source is an adult with an advanced solid tumor such as melanoma, head and neck, liver or kidney cancer.

The genes are TRBV2 and TRBJ2-3; TRBD2 agrees at 12 bases. This CDR3 spans 17 amino acids. V was pared by 4 bases and J by 1 base, with 6 bases of the junction left unmatched. CDR1 is SNHLY, CDR2 FYNNEI, per germline. This CDR3 reads CASSVTLAGGGTDTQYF. CDR3 nucleotide sequence: TGTGCCAGCAGTGTAACTCTAGCGGGGGGGGGCACAGATACGCAGTATTTT.

Here the CDR3 DNA reads TGTGCCAGCAGTGACAGTTCCTACGAGCAGTACTTC. Its protein is CASSDSSYEQYF. The chain employs TRBV7-9 and TRBJ2-7; a weak D match, TRBD1 (5 bases). Trimming shortened V by 6 bases and J by 1 base, and 7 bases separated the two germline ends. The CDR3 is 12 residues long. Germline loops: CDR1 SEHNR, CDR2 FQNEAQ (reference sequence).

The chain joins TRBV4-1 to TRBJ1-6; D gene unclear. The CDR3 loop spans 17 amino acids. Between the trimmed V and J ends, which lost 1 base and 2 bases, there was a span of 12 bases. CDR1 and CDR2 (germline): MGHRA, YSYEKL. CDR3 nucleotide sequence: TGCGCCAGCAGCCAAGTGGAGGCCAGGCCCTATAATTCACCCCTCCACTTT. Its protein is CASSQVEARPYNSPLHF.

The rearrangement joins TRBV4-1 to TRBJ2-5; D perhaps matches TRBD1 (6 bases). The V gene's germline CDR1 is MGHRA and CDR2 YSYEKL. Trimming cost V 7 bases and J 5 bases, with 20 bases left between them. The CDR3 sequence is 15 residues long. This chain's CDR3 is CASTDIRSGAETQYF. CDR3 nucleotides: TGCGCCAGCACCGATATCCGATCAGGGGCGGAGACCCAGTACTTC.

This clone appeared a few times. V and J are TRBV5-4 and TRBJ1-2; D is unclear. The length of the CDR3 is 14 residues. Trimming took off 2 bases at V and 4 bases at J, with 12 bases between the two ends. The germline CDR1 and CDR2 sequences are SGHNT and YYREEE (reference sequence). The CDR3 region has the DNA TGTGCCAGCAGCTTCCCTGACGGGCTCTATGGCTACACCTTC. It codes for CASSFPDGLYGYTF.

This chain connects TRBV5-6 to TRBJ1-1; maybe TRBD1 (5 bases). The ends were cut back, 4 bases at V and 0 bases at J, with 7 bases in the middle. CDR3 length: 13 residues. In germline, CDR1 is SGHDT, CDR2 YYEEEE. CDR3: CASSLGVNTEAFF. CDR3 DNA sequence: TGTGCCAGCAGCCTAGGGGTGAACACTGAAGCTTTCTTT. The complete variable domain, with remaining parts taken from reference TRBV5-6 and TRBJ1-1, reads DAGVTQSPTHLIKTRGQQVTLRCSPKSGHDTVSWYQQALGQGPQFIFQYYEEEERQRGNFPDRFSGHQFPNYSSELNVNALLLGDSALYLCASSLGVNTEAFFGQGTRLTVV.

The chain couples TRBV4-1 to TRBJ2-2, with TRBD2 identical over 8 bases. Germline CDR1 and CDR2: MGHRA and YSYEKL. The CDR3 is made up of 17 amino acids. After removal of 4 bases from V and 8 bases from J, the junction contained 15 bases not matched to a gene. CDR3 protein: CASSRATSGGLSGELFF. DNA of the CDR3: TGCGCCAGCAGCCGAGCAACTAGCGGAGGGTTGTCTGGGGAGCTGTTTTTT.

CDR3 bases: TGTGCCAGCAGTTTAACCAGGGTCCGGGAGCAGTTCTTC. Protein sequence: CASSLTRVREQFF. The chain uses TRBV27 and TRBJ2-1, with a tentative D call TRBD1 (5 bases). Trimming pared 2 bases from V and 10 bases from J, leaving 12 bases between. From germline, CDR1 is MNHEY and CDR2 SMNVEV (reference sequence). The CDR3 has 13 amino acids.

The chain employs TRBV4-2 and TRBJ2-7; TRBD2 matches 7 bases. CDR1 and CDR2 (germline): LGHNA, YNFKEQ. The CDR3 has 16 amino acids. J lost 6 bases, V lost 3 bases, and 14 bases had no gene match. In DNA form, the CDR3 reads TGTGCCAGCAGCCAGGGCCGGGAGACTAGCTTGACCGAGCAGTACTTC. Amino acids: CASSQGRETSLTEQYF.

The chain links TRBV28 to TRBJ1-1; no firm D call. The V end was cut by 6 bases, the J end by 0 bases, with 11 bases between. The CDR3 is made up of 14 amino acids. The V gene's germline CDR1 is MDHEN and CDR2 SYDVKM. The CDR3 region has the DNA TGTGCCAGCAGGCCCGGGTGGGTGAACACTGAAGCTTTCTTT. This encodes CASRPGWVNTEAFF.

J is TRBJ1-4 and V is TRBV14; D not resolved. V dropped 4 bases and J dropped 8 bases, with 17 bases sitting between them. Per germline, CDR1 SGHDN and CDR2 FVKESK. The CDR3 sequence is 15 residues long. CDR3 in DNA: TGTGCCAGCAGCCTCCGGACGGAGTTTAGGGAAAAACTGTTTTTT. Its protein product is CASSLRTEFREKLFF.

This clone has only a few counts. This chain uses TRBV9 with TRBJ1-2; D uncertain. Per the germline V gene, CDR1 is SGDLS and CDR2 is YYNGEE. CDR3 length: 15 amino acids. Trimming pared 4 bases from V and 4 bases from J, leaving 17 bases between. In DNA, the CDR3 is TGTGCCAGCAGCTTGTCCGGAGGCGCCTTCTATGGCTACACCTTC. Translated: CASSLSGGAFYGYTF.

This chain uses TRBV5-5 with TRBJ2-2; no clear D. CDR3 length equals 9 residues. The ends were cut back, 7 bases at V and 6 bases at J, with 1 base in the middle. Germline CDR1 SGHKS, CDR2 YYEKEE (reference sequence). The CDR3 protein is CASPGELFF. The CDR3 DNA reads as TGTGCCAGCCCCGGGGAGCTGTTTTTT.

This clone is medium-sized (0.01 to 0.1%) in the sample. The CDR3 region is CASSTVSYEQYF. The CDR3 coding sequence is TGTGCCAGCAGCACCGTATCCTACGAGCAGTACTTC. The rearrangement joins TRBV7-9 to TRBJ2-7, with no clear D. Germline V gene sequence: CDR1 SEHNR, CDR2 FQNEAQ (reference sequence). Trimming stripped 5 bases from V and 1 base from J, with 6 bases between. The CDR3 is 12 residues long.